Shown below are 29 T cell receptor beta chains from a single sample sequenced in a study of CD8+CD57+ T cells in acquired aplastic anemia (dated by TCRdb to the late 2010s). TCRdb records Illumina HiSeq 2000 as the sequencer. Genomic DNA was used as template for profiling of TCR beta VDJ combinations and CDR3 sequences. The public reads were quality trimmed at Q25 with fastp and then assembled into clones with MiXCR by TCRdb, keeping productive beta chains. Identical CDR3 protein sequences are pooled into one entry, listed with their most common genes and DNA. The sample table holds hundreds of thousands of distinct CDR3 sequences, of which 60% to 80% were seen once. In total, the top ten clones hold 4% of the sample. The sequencing sample was made of sorted CD4+, CD8+, or CD8+CD57+ T cells (not recorded which) from PBMCs. The receptors stem from a human donor in good health, serving as a control.

This clonotype was observed once. The chain employs TRBV12-3 or TRBV12-4 and TRBJ2-7, with D possibly matching TRBD2 (5 bases). The CDR3 is made up of 14 amino acids. V shed 8 bases and J shed 6 bases, with 20 bases lying between them. CDR3 sequence: CASSRDPGWGEQYF. The CDR3, as DNA: TGTGCCAGCTCACGAGATCCGGGGTGGGGCGAGCAGTACTTC.

The gene calls are TRBV20-1 and TRBJ1-5; D possibly corresponds to TRBD1 (6 bases). Germline-derived CDR1 and CDR2 are DFQATT and SNEGSKA (reference sequence). With 6 bases removed from V and 0 bases from J, the gap between germline ends came to 9 bases. This CDR3 has 13 residues. DNA for the CDR3: TGCAGTGCCCGGACAGATAGCAATCAGCCCCAGCATTTT. Translating it yields CSARTDSNQPQHF.

CDR3 region: CASSLNGIYGYTF. Written as DNA, the CDR3 is TGTGCCAGCAGCTTAAATGGCATATATGGCTACACCTTC. This chain links TRBV7-2 with TRBJ1-2; D remains ambiguous. CDR1 and CDR2 from the germline V gene are SGHTA and FQGNSA. The CDR3 length is 13 residues. V dropped 2 bases and J dropped 5 bases, with 9 bases sitting between them.

The V gene is TRBV12-3 or TRBV12-4, the J gene TRBJ1-1, with D uncertain. This CDR3 is 9 amino acids long. V was trimmed by 5 bases and J by 11 bases, leaving 6 bases between them. CDR3 protein: CASSAGAFF. The CDR3 DNA reads TGTGCCAGCAGTGCTGGGGCTTTCTTT.

The chain combines TRBV5-1 with TRBJ1-1; TRBD1 might be the D (6 bases). Trimming cost V 2 bases and J 5 bases, with 13 bases left between them. Per the germline V gene, CDR1 is SGHRS and CDR2 is YFSETQ. This CDR3 comprises 14 residues. The DNA for the CDR3 is TGCGCCAGCAGCTTCGGGGGCAGGGAGACTGAAGCTTTCTTT. It is translated as CASSFGGRETEAFF.

The V and J genes are TRBV7-2 and TRBJ1-3; D is unresolved. Between the trimmed V and J ends, which lost 5 bases and 10 bases, there was a span of 12 bases. This CDR3 has 12 residues. Germline lookup yields CDR1 SGHTA and CDR2 FQGNSA. The CDR3 spells CASSRNSGTIYF. The CDR3 coding sequence is TGTGCCAGCAGCAGGAATAGCGGTACCATATATTTT. Based on the CDR3 plus reference TRBV7-2 and TRBJ1-3, the full variable domain is GAGVSQSPSNKVTEKGKDVELRCDPISGHTALYWYRQSLGQGLEFLIYFQGNSAPDKSGLPSDRFSAERTGGSVSTLTIQRTQQEDSAVYLCASSRNSGTIYFGEGSWLTVV.

This clonotype occurred once. The V gene is TRBV5-4, the J gene TRBJ1-3; D call uncertain. Trimming shortened V by 4 bases and J by 3 bases, and 11 bases separated the two germline ends. The germline V gene encodes CDR1 SGHNT and CDR2 YYREEE (reference sequence). The CDR3 contains 14 residues. This CDR3 is CASSVNDFGNTIYF. The DNA of the CDR3 is TGTGCCAGCAGCGTAAACGATTTTGGAAACACCATATATTTT.

The chain combines TRBV20-1 with TRBJ2-5; TRBD1 matches 11 bases. V trimming: 3 bases; J trimming: 6 bases; junction bases outside the gene matches: 9. CDR1 and CDR2 (germline): DFQATT, SNEGSKA (reference sequence). CDR3 size: 15 residues. CDR3 sequence (DNA): TGCAGTGCTAGCGACCGGGACAGGGGGACGAAGACCCAGTACTTC. Translated, it gives CSASDRDRGTKTQYF.

This chain links TRBV5-4 with TRBJ2-7; no reliable D call. V was cut by 3 bases and J by 2 bases, with 9 bases left in between. CDR3 length equals 13 residues. The germline gives CDR1 SGHNT, CDR2 YYREEE (reference sequence). The CDR3: CASSSEVAYEQYF. CDR3 bases: TGTGCCAGCAGCTCCGAAGTCGCCTACGAGCAGTACTTC.

This clonotype was detected ten times or more. This chain uses TRBV20-1 with TRBJ2-2; possibly TRBD2 for D (5 bases). The germline V gene encodes CDR1 DFQATT and CDR2 SNEGSKA (reference sequence). Trimming took off 1 base at V and 3 bases at J, with 9 bases between the two ends. The CDR3 loop spans 14 amino acids. CDR3 residues: CSARAGIYTGELFF. For the CDR3, the DNA is TGCAGTGCTAGAGCGGGGATATACACCGGGGAGCTGTTTTTT.

CDR3 in amino acids: CASSEPGQGAGWIQYF. CDR3 bases: TGTGCCAGTAGTGAGCCGGGACAGGGGGCCGGATGGATTCAGTACTTC. This sequence joins TRBV19 and TRBJ2-4, with TRBD1 matching over 12 bases. Trimming removed 5 bases from V and 10 bases from J; junction bases left unmatched: 12. The V gene's germline CDR1 is LNHDA and CDR2 SQIVND (reference sequence). CDR3 length equals 16 residues.

In the case of this clonotype: At one boundary the junction diverges from the germline segment, which might be a read error. The chain combines TRBV11-3 with TRBJ2-7; TRBD1 is a possible D gene (5 bases). The CDR3 sequence is 14 residues long. Germline values: CDR1 SGHNT, CDR2 YENEEA. In nucleotides, the CDR3 is TGCGCCAGCAGTTGGACACGAAAGACCGGCGGGCAGTACTTC. The encoded protein is CASSWTRKTGGQYF.

The chain joins TRBV7-6 to TRBJ2-1; D unclear. Trimming removed 0 bases at V and 16 bases at J, with 19 bases between. CDR1 and CDR2 (germline): SGHVS, FNYEAQ. This CDR3 is 14 amino acids long. CDR3 DNA: TGTGCCAGCAGCTTAGCTTCGTTGTACGAGCAGTACTTCTTC. This encodes CASSLASLYEQYFF.

A remark on this clonotype: Sequence at one end of the junction differs from germline and may be a read error. This sequence joins TRBV29-1 and TRBJ1-1; no clear D gene. Germline loops: CDR1 SQVTM, CDR2 ANQGSEA. CDR3 length: 11 residues. This CDR3 reads CSVRMGTEAFF. DNA for the CDR3: TGCAGCGTGAGGATGGGTACTGAAGCGTTCTTT.

This clonotype was counted ten times or more. The chain is built from TRBV19 and TRBJ2-1; tentatively, D is TRBD1 (6 bases). Germline V gene lookup returns CDR1 LNHDA and CDR2 SQIVND (reference sequence). The ends were cut back, 3 bases at V and 5 bases at J, with 8 bases in the middle. The CDR3 is 13 residues long. The CDR3 here is CASSIGQNNEQFF. Written as DNA, the CDR3 is TGTGCCAGTAGTATCGGACAGAACAATGAGCAGTTCTTC. Drawing the rest from reference TRBV19 and TRBJ2-1, the complete variable domain is DGGITQSPKYLFRKEGQNVTLSCEQNLNHDAMYWYRQDPGQGLRLIYYSQIVNDFQKGDIAEGYSVSREKKESFPLTVTSAQKNPTAFYLCASSIGQNNEQFFGPGTRLTVL.

For this clonotype: An end of the junction does not agree with germline; a read error may underlie this. V and J are TRBV7-2 and TRBJ1-6; D is uncertain. The germline CDR1 and CDR2 sequences are SGHTA and FQGNSA. CDR3 length: 14 amino acids. This CDR3 reads CASSIRHQSNTGEF. The CDR3 region has the DNA TGTGCCAGCAGCATCAGACACCAGTCGAACACCGGGGAGTTT.

The chain couples TRBV7-2 to TRBJ2-3; D remains ambiguous. V lost 1 base and J 8 bases, leaving 10 bases between the germline ends. This CDR3 region has 13 residues. Germline V gene lookup returns CDR1 SGHTA and CDR2 FQGNSA. The CDR3 region has the DNA TGTGCCAGCAGCTTAGAGGGCGGTGCTACGCAGTATTTT. Translating gives CASSLEGGATQYF. Combining the CDR3 with reference TRBV7-2 and TRBJ2-3 gives the whole variable domain GAGVSQSPSNKVTEKGKDVELRCDPISGHTALYWYRQSLGQGLEFLIYFQGNSAPDKSGLPSDRFSAERTGGSVSTLTIQRTQQEDSAVYLCASSLEGGATQYFGPGTRLTVL.

In this sample, this clonotype turned up many times. The chain joins TRBV29-1 to TRBJ1-2; D not certain. The length of the CDR3 is 11 residues. Trimming shortened V by 7 bases and J by 2 bases, and 8 bases separated the two germline ends. Germline CDR1 is SQVTM and CDR2 is ANQGSEA. The CDR3 DNA is TGCAGCGCCGCGGGGAACTATGGCTACACCTTC. Encoded protein: CSAAGNYGYTF.

The chain carries TRBV19 and TRBJ1-4; D ambiguous. The CDR3 extends over 11 amino acids. Germline values: CDR1 LNHDA, CDR2 SQIVND (reference sequence). Trimming stripped 4 bases from V and 7 bases from J, with 4 bases between. CDR3 amino acids: CASSTSEKLFF. Written as DNA, the CDR3 is TGTGCCAGTAGTACAAGTGAAAAACTGTTTTTT.

The J gene is TRBJ1-2, the V gene TRBV20-1; maybe TRBD1 (6 bases). With 1 base removed from V and 8 bases from J, the gap between germline ends came to 11 bases. Germline V CDR1 and CDR2: DFQATT, SNEGSKA (reference sequence). CDR3 length equals 12 residues. Written as DNA, the CDR3 is TGCAGTGCTAGAGCCAGGGGCGGGGGCTACACCTTC. Translation: CSARARGGGYTF.

On this clonotype: Likely a read error: the CDR3 ends without its conserved phenylalanine or tryptophan. No DNA is shown, since the ends of the CDR3 on it are uncertain; the CDR3 is the one TCRdb lists. The J gene is TRBJ2-3, the V gene TRBV2; TRBD1, the D gene given by the table, was not confirmed from the DNA. Germline V CDR1 and CDR2: SNHLY, FYNNEI. 15 amino acids form the CDR3, both terminal residues included. The CDR3 region is CASSQGQVHRYTFGS.

Remarks on this clonotype: Without the conserved terminal phenylalanine or tryptophan, this CDR3 likely stems from a read error. The DNA is omitted, as the CDR3 cannot be located on it reliably, and the CDR3 follows TCRdb's listing. The rearrangement uses TRBV7-2 and TRBJ2-7; the table's D call of TRBD2 was not tested on the DNA. The CDR3 spans 17 amino acids, including both terminal residues. Germline V gene lookup returns CDR1 SGHTA and CDR2 FQGNSA. CDR3 residues: CASRLAKGVADSFEQGS.

The rearrangement links TRBV20-1 to TRBJ2-1; 8 nucleotides agree with TRBD1. Germline loops: CDR1 DFQATT, CDR2 SNEGSKA (reference sequence). CDR3 length equals 14 residues. J gave up 6 bases and V 6 bases, and 10 bases lay outside the gene matches. CDR3 DNA sequence: TGCAGTGCCCAGGGGGCAACCTACATCAATGAGCAGTTCTTC. Protein sequence: CSAQGATYINEQFF.

In this sample, this clonotype turned up a few times. The V call is TRBV29-1, the J call TRBJ1-1, with D possibly being TRBD1 (5 bases). V was pared by 6 bases and J by 2 bases, with 16 bases between. The CDR3 contains 14 residues. Germline CDR1 is SQVTM and CDR2 is ANQGSEA. Here the CDR3 reads CSVSHPTDNTEAFF. CDR3 in DNA: TGCAGCGTCTCCCATCCGACAGATAACACTGAAGCTTTCTTT.

This clonotype was found many times. This chain links TRBV7-2 with TRBJ2-7, with 8 bases matching TRBD1. Trimming cost V 5 bases and J 6 bases; bases outside gene matches: 12. There are 15 residues in the CDR3. Germline CDR1 is SGHTA and CDR2 is FQGNSA. As DNA, the CDR3 is TGTGCCAGCAGCCCCCAAACAGGGGGGTTTTCCGAGCAGTACTTC. It specifies CASSPQTGGFSEQYF.

This clonotype was observed a handful of times. The CDR3 sequence is CASSLIAGGYNEQFF. CDR3 DNA sequence: TGTGCCAGCAGCTTGATAGCGGGGGGCTACAATGAGCAGTTCTTC. The V call is TRBV7-2, the J call TRBJ2-1, with 10 bases matching TRBD2. The CDR3 has 15 amino acids. Per germline, CDR1 SGHTA and CDR2 FQGNSA. The V gene end was trimmed by 3 bases and the J gene end by 3 bases; junction bases not matched to a gene: 2.

This clonotype was recorded only once. This chain connects TRBV7-3 to TRBJ1-6; D is uncertain. This CDR3 has 18 amino acids. Trimming removed 2 bases at V and 10 bases at J, with 24 bases between. Germline V gives CDR1 SGHTA, CDR2 FQGTGA. CDR3 protein: CASSLSPGEKDGYSPLHF. The DNA for the CDR3 is TGTGCCAGCAGCTTATCCCCGGGAGAGAAGGATGGTTACTCACCCCTCCACTTT. The whole variable domain, remainder taken from reference TRBV7-3 and TRBJ1-6, is GAGVSQTPSNKVTEKGKYVELRCDPISGHTALYWYRQSLGQGPEFLIYFQGTGAADDSGLPNDRFFAVRPEGSVSTLKIQRTERGDSAVYLCASSLSPGEKDGYSPLHFGNGTRLTVT.

The chain combines TRBV9 with TRBJ2-6, with 8 bases identical to TRBD2. The CDR3 is made up of 17 amino acids. Germline V gene sequence: CDR1 SGDLS, CDR2 YYNGEE. V trimming: 0 bases; J trimming: 11 bases; junction bases outside the gene matches: 13. This CDR3 is CASSVVAGPFETHVLTF. In nucleotides, the CDR3 is TGTGCCAGCAGCGTAGTAGCGGGGCCTTTCGAGACCCACGTCCTGACTTTC.

The V and J genes are TRBV29-1 and TRBJ1-1, with TRBD1 matching over 11 bases. Germline-derived CDR1 and CDR2 are SQVTM and ANQGSEA. With 6 bases clipped from V and 5 bases from J, the junction kept 2 bases outside the gene matches. This CDR3 comprises 12 residues. The DNA for the CDR3 is TGCAGCGTGGGACAGGGGGTTACTGAAGCTTTCTTT. Translation: CSVGQGVTEAFF.